This T cell receptor (beta chain) was identified during a study of shared clonotypes between healthy human individuals. Study-level points and caveats: Generation probabilities were higher for clonotypes shared across all four sorted-subset donors than for unshared ones. In the sorted subsets, rarefaction showed sequencing was incomplete despite large depth.

CDR1 is LNHDA, CDR2 SQIVND, per germline (reference sequence). Trimming shortened V by 7 bases and J by 3 bases, and 19 bases separated the two germline ends. This CDR3 has 16 residues. In the naive CD8 group, cells lacked CD45RO and were positively selected for CCR7, so terminally differentiated effector memory CD45RA+ cells were left out. Deep level was the assay's run setting. Authors' data handling: ImmunoSEQ supplied junction-only sequences lacking quality scores, so filtering was different. Profiled with immunoSEQ multiplex PCR; TCRdb holds only in-frame clones, not every one. The D gene and trimming were derived from the DNA, and the V and J assignments and clone size from that table. The profile shows roughly 550,000 clones, around 95% of them singletons. As for this clone: Its cognate antigen is unknown.

The chain is built from TRBV19 and TRBJ1-3; unclear D gene. Sequencing was done on a sample of naive CD8+ T cells sorted from blood. The receptor's source is a woman in her thirties in good health. The CDR3 reads CASTVYRFGYGNTIYF. The CDR3 DNA reads as TGTGCCAGTACCGTCTACAGATTCGGCTATGGAAACACCATATATTTT.